One TCR beta chain is described in this entry. The antigen remains unidentified. The record originates from a study of beta chain features in type 1 diabetes. General study points: It was possible that PCR favored shorter templates, equally so in patients and controls. In comparison with healthy donors, patients had naive, central memory and Treg TCRB repertoires that appeared more similar.

The germline V gene encodes CDR1 SGDLS and CDR2 YYNGEE. This CDR3 has 16 amino acids. The V end was cut by 4 bases, the J end by 0 bases, with 15 bases between. Expressed TCRB transcripts were sequenced because the isolated RNA had all been reverse transcribed beforehand. Generated by immunoSEQ multiplex PCR, the TCRdb table keeps only in-frame clones and is missing some. The profile covers more than 60,000 clones, with about 60% appearing a single time and 2.2% taken by the ten largest. The sequence derives from a woman aged 18-29 years in good health. The sequenced sample was Tregs from blood. The chain has TRBV9 and TRBJ2-3; the D gene is possibly TRBD2 (6 bases). CDR3: CASSRMGGASTDTQYF. For the CDR3, the DNA is TGTGCCAGCAGCCGCATGGGCGGGGCAAGCACAGATACGCAGTATTTT.